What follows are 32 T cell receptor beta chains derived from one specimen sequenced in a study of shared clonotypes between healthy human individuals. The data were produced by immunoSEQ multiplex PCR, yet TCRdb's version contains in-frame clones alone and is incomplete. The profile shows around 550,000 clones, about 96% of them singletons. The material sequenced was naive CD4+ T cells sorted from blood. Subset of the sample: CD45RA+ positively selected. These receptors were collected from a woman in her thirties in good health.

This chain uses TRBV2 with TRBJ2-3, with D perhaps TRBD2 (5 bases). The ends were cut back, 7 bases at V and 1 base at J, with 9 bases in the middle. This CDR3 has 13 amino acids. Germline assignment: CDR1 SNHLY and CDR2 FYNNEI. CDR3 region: CASKDSGTDTQYF. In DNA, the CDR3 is TGTGCCAGCAAGGACTCCGGCACAGATACGCAGTATTTT.

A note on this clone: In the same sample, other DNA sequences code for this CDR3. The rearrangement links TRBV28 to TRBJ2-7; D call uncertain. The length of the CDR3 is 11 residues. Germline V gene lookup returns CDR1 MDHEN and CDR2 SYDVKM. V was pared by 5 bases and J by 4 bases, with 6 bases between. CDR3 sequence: CASSAIYEQYF. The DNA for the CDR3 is TGTGCCAGCAGTGCCATATACGAGCAGTACTTC.

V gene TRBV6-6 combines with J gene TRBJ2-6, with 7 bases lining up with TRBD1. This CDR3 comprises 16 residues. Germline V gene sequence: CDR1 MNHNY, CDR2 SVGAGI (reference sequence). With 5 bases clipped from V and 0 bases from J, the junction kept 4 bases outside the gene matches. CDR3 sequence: CASSLTGNSGANVLTF. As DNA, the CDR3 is TGTGCCAGCAGTCTGACAGGGAACTCTGGGGCCAACGTCCTGACTTTC.

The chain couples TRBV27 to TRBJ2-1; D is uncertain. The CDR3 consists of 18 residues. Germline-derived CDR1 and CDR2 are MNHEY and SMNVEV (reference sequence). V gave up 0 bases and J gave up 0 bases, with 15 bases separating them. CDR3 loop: CASSLSVRQAISYNEQFF. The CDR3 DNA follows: TGTGCCAGCAGTTTATCCGTTCGGCAGGCGATCTCCTACAATGAGCAGTTCTTC.

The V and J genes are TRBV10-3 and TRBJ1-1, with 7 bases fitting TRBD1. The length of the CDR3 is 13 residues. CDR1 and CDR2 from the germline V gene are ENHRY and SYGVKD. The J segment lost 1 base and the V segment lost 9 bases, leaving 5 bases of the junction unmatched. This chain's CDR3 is CAMQTGANTEAFF. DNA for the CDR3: TGTGCCATGCAAACAGGGGCGAACACTGAAGCTTTCTTT.

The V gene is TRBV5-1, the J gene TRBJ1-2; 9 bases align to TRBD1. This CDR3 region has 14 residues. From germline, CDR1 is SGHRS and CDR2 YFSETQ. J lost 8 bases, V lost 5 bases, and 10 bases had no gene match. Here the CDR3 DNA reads TGCGCCAGCAGGGGGGACAGGGCCGCTAAAGGCTACACCTTC. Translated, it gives CASRGDRAAKGYTF.

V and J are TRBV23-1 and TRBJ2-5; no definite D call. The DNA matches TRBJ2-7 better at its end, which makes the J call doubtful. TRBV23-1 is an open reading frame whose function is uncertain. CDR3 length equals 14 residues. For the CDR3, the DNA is TGCGCCAGCAGTCACTTAGAATCGTCCTACGAGCAGTACTTC. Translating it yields CASSHLESSYEQYF.

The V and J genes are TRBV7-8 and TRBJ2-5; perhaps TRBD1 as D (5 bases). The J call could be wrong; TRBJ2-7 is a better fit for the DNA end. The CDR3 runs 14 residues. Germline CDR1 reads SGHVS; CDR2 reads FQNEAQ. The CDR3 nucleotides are TGTGCCAGCAGCTTGAGAGACAGCTCCTACGAGCAGTACTTC. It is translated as CASSLRDSSYEQYF.

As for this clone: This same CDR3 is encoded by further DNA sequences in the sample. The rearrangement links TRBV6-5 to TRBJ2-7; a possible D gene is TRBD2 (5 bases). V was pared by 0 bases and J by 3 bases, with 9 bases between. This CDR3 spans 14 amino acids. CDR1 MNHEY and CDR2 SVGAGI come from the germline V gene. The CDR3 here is CASSYSAEGYEQYF. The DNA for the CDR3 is TGTGCCAGCAGTTACTCCGCCGAGGGCTACGAGCAGTACTTC.

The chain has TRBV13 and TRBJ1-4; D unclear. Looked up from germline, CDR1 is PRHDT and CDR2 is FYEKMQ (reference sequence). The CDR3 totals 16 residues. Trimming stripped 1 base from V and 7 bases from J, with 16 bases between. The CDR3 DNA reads TGTGCCAGCAGCTTAGAGGGTGCGGCGGAGGGTGAAAAACTGTTTTTT. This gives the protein CASSLEGAAEGEKLFF. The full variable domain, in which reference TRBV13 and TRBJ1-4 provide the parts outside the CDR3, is AAGVIQSPRHLIKEKRETATLKCYPIPRHDTVYWYQQGPGQDPQFLISFYEKMQSDKGSIPDRFSAQQFSDYHSELNMSSLELGDSALYFCASSLEGAAEGEKLFFGSGTQLSVL.

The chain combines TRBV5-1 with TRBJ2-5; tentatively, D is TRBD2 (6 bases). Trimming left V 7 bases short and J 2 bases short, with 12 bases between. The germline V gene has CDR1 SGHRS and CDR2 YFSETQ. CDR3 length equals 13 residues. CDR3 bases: TGCGCCAGCTTGGCGGAGGGGCAAGAGACCCAGTACTTC. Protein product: CASLAEGQETQYF.

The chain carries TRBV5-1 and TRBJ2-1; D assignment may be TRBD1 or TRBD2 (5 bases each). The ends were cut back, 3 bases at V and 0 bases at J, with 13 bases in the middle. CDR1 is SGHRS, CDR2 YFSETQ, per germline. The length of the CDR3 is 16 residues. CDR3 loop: CASSSTGLSSYNEQFF. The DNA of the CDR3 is TGCGCCAGCAGCTCCACAGGACTGAGCTCCTACAATGAGCAGTTCTTC. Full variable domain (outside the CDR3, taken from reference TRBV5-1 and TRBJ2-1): KAGVTQTPRYLIKTRGQQVTLSCSPISGHRSVSWYQQTPGQGLQFLFEYFSETQRNKGNFPGRFSGRQFSNSRSEMNVSTLELGDSALYLCASSSTGLSSYNEQFFGPGTRLTVL.

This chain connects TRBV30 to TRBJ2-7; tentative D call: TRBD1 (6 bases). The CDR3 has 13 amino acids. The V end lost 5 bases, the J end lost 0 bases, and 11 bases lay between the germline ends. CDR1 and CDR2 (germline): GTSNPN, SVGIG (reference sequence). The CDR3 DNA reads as TGTGCCTGGGGACAGTTCGGCTCCTACGAGCAGTACTTC. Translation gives CAWGQFGSYEQYF.

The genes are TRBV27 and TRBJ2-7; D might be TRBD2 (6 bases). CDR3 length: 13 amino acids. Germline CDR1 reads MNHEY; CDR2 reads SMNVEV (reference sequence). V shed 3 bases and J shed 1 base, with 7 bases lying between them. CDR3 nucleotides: TGTGCCAGCAGTTTCCGGGGGTCCTACGAGCAGTACTTC. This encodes CASSFRGSYEQYF.

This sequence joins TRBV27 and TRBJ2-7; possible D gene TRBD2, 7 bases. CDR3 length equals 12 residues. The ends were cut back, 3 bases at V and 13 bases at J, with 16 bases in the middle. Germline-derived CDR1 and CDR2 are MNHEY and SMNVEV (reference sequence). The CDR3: CASSLGLGGAYF. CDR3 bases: TGTGCCAGCAGTTTGGGGCTAGGGGGGGCATACTTC.

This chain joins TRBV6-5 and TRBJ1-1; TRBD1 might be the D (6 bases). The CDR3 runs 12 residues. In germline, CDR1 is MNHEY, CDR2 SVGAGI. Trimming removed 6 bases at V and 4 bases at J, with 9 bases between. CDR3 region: CASRLQGTEAFF. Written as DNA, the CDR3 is TGTGCCAGCAGACTACAGGGCACTGAAGCTTTCTTT.

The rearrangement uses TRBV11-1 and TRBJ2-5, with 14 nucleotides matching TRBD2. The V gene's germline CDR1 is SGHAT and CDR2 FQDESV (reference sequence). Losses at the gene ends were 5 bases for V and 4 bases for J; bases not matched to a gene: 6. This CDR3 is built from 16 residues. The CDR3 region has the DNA TGTGCCAGCAGCCCCACGGGACTAGCGGGAGTAGAGACCCAGTACTTC. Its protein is CASSPTGLAGVETQYF. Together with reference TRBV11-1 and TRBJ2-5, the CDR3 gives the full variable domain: EAEVAQSPRYKITEKSQAVAFWCDPISGHATLYWYRQILGQGPELLVQFQDESVVDDSQLPKDRFSAERLKGVDSTLKIQPAELGDSAMYLCASSPTGLAGVETQYFGPGTRLLVL.

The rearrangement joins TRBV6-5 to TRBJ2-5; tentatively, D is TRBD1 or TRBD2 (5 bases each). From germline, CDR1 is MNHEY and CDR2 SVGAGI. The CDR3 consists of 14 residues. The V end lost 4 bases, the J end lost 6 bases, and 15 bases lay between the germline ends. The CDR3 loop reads CASSFGADSQTQYF. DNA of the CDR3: TGTGCCAGCAGTTTCGGGGCCGACAGTCAGACCCAGTACTTC.

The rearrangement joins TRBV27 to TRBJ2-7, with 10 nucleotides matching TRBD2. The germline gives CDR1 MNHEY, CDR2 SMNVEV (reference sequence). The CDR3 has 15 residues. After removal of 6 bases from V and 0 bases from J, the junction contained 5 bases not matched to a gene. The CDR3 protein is CASRLAGGPSYEQYF. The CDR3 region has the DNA TGTGCCAGCAGGTTAGCGGGAGGCCCCTCCTACGAGCAGTACTTC.

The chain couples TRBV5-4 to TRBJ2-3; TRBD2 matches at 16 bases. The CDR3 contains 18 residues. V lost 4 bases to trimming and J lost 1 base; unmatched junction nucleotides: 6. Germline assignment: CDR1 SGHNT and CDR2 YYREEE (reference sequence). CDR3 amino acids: CASSPGTSGRGGTDTQYF. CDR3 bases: TGTGCCAGCAGCCCCGGGACTAGCGGGAGGGGTGGCACAGATACGCAGTATTTT.

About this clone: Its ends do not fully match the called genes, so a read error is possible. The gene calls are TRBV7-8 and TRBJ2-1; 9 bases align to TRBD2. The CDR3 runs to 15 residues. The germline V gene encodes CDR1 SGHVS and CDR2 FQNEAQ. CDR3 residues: CASRLAGVSYNEQFF. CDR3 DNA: TGTGCCAGCAGATTAGCGGGAGTTTCCTACAATGAGCAGTTCTTC.

This chain's CDR3 is CASSPTGLVRREQYF. The CDR3 DNA follows: TGCGCCAGCAGTCCAACAGGGCTGGTCCGGCGAGAGCAGTACTTC. The rearrangement joins TRBV4-1 to TRBJ2-7, with D maybe TRBD1 (6 bases). The CDR3 length is 15 residues. V was pared by 6 bases and J by 7 bases, with 22 bases between. Germline CDR1 and CDR2: MGHRA and YSYEKL.

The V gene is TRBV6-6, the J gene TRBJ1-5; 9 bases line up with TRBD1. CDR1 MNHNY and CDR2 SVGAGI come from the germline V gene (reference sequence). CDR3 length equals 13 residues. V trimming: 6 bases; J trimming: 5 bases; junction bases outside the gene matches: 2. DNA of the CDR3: TGTGCCAGCAGAAGACAGGGGGATCAGCCCCAGCATTTT. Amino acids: CASRRQGDQPQHF.

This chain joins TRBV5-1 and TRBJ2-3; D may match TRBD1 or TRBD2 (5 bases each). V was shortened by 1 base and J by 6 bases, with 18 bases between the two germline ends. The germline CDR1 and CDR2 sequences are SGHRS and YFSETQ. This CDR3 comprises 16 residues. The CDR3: CASSLRSMRGSDTQYF. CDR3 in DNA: TGCGCCAGCAGCTTGCGTTCCATGAGGGGATCCGATACGCAGTATTTT. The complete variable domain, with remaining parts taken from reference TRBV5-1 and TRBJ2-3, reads KAGVTQTPRYLIKTRGQQVTLSCSPISGHRSVSWYQQTPGQGLQFLFEYFSETQRNKGNFPGRFSGRQFSNSRSEMNVSTLELGDSALYLCASSLRSMRGSDTQYFGPGTRLTVL.

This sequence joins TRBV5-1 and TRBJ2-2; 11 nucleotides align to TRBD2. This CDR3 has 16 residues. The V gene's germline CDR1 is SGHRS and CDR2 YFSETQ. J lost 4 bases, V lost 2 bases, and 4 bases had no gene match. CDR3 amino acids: CASSFIAGGGTGELFF. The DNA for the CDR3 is TGCGCCAGCAGCTTCATAGCGGGAGGGGGCACCGGGGAGCTGTTTTTT.

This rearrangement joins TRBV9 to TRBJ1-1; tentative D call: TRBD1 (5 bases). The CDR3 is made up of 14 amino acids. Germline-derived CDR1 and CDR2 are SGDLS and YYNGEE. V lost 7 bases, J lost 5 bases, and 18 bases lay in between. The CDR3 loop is CASQTGPPDTEAFF. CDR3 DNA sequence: TGTGCCAGCCAGACGGGACCACCGGATACTGAAGCTTTCTTT.

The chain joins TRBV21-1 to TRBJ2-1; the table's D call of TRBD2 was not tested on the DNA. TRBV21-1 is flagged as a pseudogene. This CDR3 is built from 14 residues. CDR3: CASSKSLGGNEQFF. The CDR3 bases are TGTGCCAGCAGCAAAAGCCTGGGGGGCAATGAGCAGTTCTTC.

This chain's CDR3 is CASHLSLQGSEQYF. DNA of the CDR3: TGTGCCAGCCATCTCAGCTTACAGGGTTCCGAGCAGTACTTC. V and J are TRBV11-2 and TRBJ2-7, with D maybe TRBD1 (6 bases). Looked up from germline, CDR1 is SGHAT and CDR2 is FQNNGV. CDR3 size: 14 residues. V was pared by 8 bases and J by 6 bases, with 20 bases between.

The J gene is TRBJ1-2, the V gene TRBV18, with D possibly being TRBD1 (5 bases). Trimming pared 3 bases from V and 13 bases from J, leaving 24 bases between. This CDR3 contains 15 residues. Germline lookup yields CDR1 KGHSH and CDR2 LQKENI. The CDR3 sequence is CASSPDRSLWLSVTF. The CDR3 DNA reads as TGTGCCAGCTCACCTGACAGATCACTATGGCTGTCGGTCACCTTC.

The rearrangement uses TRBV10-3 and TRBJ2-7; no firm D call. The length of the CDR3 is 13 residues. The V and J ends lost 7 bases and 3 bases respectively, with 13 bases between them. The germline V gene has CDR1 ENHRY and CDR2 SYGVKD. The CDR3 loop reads CAIKRSSFYEQYF. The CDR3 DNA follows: TGTGCCATCAAAAGGAGCAGCTTCTACGAGCAGTACTTC.

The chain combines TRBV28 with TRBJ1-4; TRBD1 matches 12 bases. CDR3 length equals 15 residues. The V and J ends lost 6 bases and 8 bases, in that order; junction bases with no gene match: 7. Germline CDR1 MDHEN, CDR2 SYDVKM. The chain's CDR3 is CASRGGQGAGEKLFF. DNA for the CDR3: TGTGCCAGCAGGGGGGGACAGGGGGCAGGAGAAAAACTGTTTTTT.

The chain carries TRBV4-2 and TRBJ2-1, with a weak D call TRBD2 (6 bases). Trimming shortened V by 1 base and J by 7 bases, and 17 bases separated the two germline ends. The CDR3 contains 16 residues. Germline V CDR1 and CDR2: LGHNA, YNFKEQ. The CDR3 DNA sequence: TGTGCCAGCAGCCAAGCGTCTGCCGGGAGCGCTAATGAGCAGTTCTTC. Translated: CASSQASAGSANEQFF.